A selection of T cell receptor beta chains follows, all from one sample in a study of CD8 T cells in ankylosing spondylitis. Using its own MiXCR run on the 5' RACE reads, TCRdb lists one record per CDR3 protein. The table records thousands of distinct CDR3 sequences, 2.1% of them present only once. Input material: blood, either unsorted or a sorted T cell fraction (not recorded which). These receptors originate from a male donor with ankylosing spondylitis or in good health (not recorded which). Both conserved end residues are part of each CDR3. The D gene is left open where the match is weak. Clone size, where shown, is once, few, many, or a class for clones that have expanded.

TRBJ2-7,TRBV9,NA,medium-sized,CASSVGVYGEQYF,TGTGCCAGCAGCGTGGGGGTATACGGCGAGCAGTACTTC
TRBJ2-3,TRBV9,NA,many,CASSHAKSGTDTQYF,TGTGCCAGCAGCCACGCGAAGTCGGGCACAGATACGCAGTATTTT
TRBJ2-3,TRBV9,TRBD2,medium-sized,CASSVALADFTDTQYF,TGTGCCAGCAGCGTAGCTCTAGCGGATTTCACAGATACGCAGTATTTT
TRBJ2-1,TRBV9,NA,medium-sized,CASSRFDEQFF,TGTGCCAGCAGTCGGTTCGATGAGCAGTTCTTC
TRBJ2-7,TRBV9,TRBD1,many,CASSFGQGTYEQYF,TGTGCCAGCAGCTTCGGACAGGGGACGTACGAGCAGTACTTC
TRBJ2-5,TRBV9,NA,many,CASSVDWGPGETQYF,TGTGCCAGCAGCGTAGATTGGGGCCCTGGGGAGACCCAGTACTTC
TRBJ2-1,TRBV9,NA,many,CASSASYNEQFF,TGTGCCAGCAGCGCCTCCTACAATGAGCAGTTCTTC
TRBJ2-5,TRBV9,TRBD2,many,CASSVAGLAEETQYF,TGTGCCAGCAGCGTAGCTGGGCTAGCGGAAGAGACCCAGTACTTC
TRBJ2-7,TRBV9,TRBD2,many,CASSVGLAGASYEQYF,TGTGCCAGCAGCGTAGGCCTAGCGGGAGCGTCCTACGAGCAGTACTTC
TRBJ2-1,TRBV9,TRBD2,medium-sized,CASSKRRQRESHEQFF,TGTGCCAGCAGCAAACGTAGGCAGCGGGAAAGCCATGAGCAGTTCTTC
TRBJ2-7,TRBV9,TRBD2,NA,CASSKGLAGGSGYEQYF,TGTGCCAGCAGCAAGGGACTAGCGGGAGGTAGCGGCTACGAGCAGTACTTC
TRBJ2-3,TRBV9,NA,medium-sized,CASSPGGGRGKDTQYF,TGTGCCAGCAGCCCTGGGGGCGGTAGAGGTAAAGATACGCAGTATTTT
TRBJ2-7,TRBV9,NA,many,CASSGLPPGEQYF,TGTGCCAGCAGCGGCCTCCCTCCTGGCGAGCAGTACTTC
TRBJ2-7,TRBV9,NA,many,CASSVEGGGLYEQYF,TGTGCCAGCAGCGTAGAGGGGGGAGGACTCTACGAGCAGTACTTC
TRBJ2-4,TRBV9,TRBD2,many,CASSALAGVDKNIQYF,TGTGCCAGCAGCGCACTAGCGGGAGTTGACAAAAACATTCAGTACTTC
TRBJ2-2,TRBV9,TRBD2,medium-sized,CASSPMGGSEKTGELFF,TGTGCCAGCAGCCCGATGGGGGGGAGTGAGAAGACCGGGGAGCTGTTTTTT
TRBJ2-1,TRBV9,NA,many,CASSFEGGGTNEQFF,TGTGCCAGCAGTTTCGAGGGAGGGGGCACCAATGAGCAGTTCTTC
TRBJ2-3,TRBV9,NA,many,CASSPGVLATDTQYF,TGTGCCAGCAGCCCTGGAGTCCTCGCGACAGATACGCAGTATTTT
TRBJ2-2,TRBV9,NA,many,CASSVPEGVANTGELFF,TGTGCCAGCAGCGTCCCAGAGGGGGTCGCGAACACCGGGGAGCTGTTTTTT
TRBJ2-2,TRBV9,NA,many,CASSVAAEYTGELFF,TGTGCCAGCAGCGTGGCGGCGGAGTACACCGGGGAGCTGTTTTTT
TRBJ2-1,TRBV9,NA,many,CASSPDSYNEQFF,TGTGCCAGCAGCCCTGACTCCTACAATGAGCAGTTCTTC
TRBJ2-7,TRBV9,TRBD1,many,CASSVGQGGTYEQYF,TGTGCCAGCAGCGTCGGACAGGGGGGGACCTACGAGCAGTACTTC
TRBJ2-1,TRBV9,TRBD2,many,CASSRGAGLGNEQFF,TGTGCCAGCAGCCGAGGTGCGGGACTAGGGAATGAGCAGTTCTTC
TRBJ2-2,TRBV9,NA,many,CASSTPRGGVQTGELFF,TGTGCCAGCAGCACCCCTCGAGGGGGGGTACAAACCGGGGAGCTGTTTTTT